Shown below are 4 T cell receptor beta chains from a single sample sequenced in a study of T cells after yellow fever vaccination. TCRdb independently ran MiXCR on the 5' RACE reads; one entry per CDR3 protein. The data show 500,000 to 650,000 distinct CDR3 sequences, with less than 15% seen just once and over 12% held by the top ten. Specimen: PBMCs, collected on the day of the yellow fever booster vaccination. These receptors originate from a man younger than 45 who received the YFV17D yellow fever vaccine.

This clonotype was observed a few times. The chain has TRBV18 and TRBJ2-7; D gene unclear. V shed 0 bases and J shed 3 bases, with 9 bases lying between them. Germline CDR1 KGHSH, CDR2 LQKENI. CDR3 size: 14 residues. CDR3 sequence reads: CASSPPYPDYEQYF. The DNA of the CDR3 is TGTGCCAGCTCACCACCGTACCCAGACTACGAGCAGTACTTC.

The sample holds a few counts of this clonotype. The V gene is TRBV12-3 or TRBV12-4, the J gene TRBJ1-3, with unresolved D. V was cut by 7 bases and J by 3 bases, with 10 bases left in between. The CDR3 is 13 residues long. This CDR3 is CASTAEHGNTIYF. The CDR3 region has the DNA TGTGCCAGCACCGCGGAACATGGAAACACCATATATTTT.

The chain links TRBV5-1 to TRBJ2-1; D is undetermined. The V and J ends lost 0 bases and 2 bases respectively, with 15 bases between them. CDR3 length: 17 amino acids. Germline V CDR1 and CDR2: SGHRS, YFSETQ. In DNA, the CDR3 is TGCGCCAGCAGCTTGGAATGGTCGGTGGTAGCCTACAATGAGCAGTTCTTC. Amino acid sequence: CASSLEWSVVAYNEQFF.

This clonotype was recorded many times. The chain is built from TRBV5-1 and TRBJ2-1, with 9 bases that match TRBD1. With V trimmed by 1 base and J by 7 bases, 12 bases remained unmatched. CDR3 size: 17 residues. Germline values: CDR1 SGHRS, CDR2 YFSETQ. CDR3 sequence: CASSLTGGQHGGNEQFF. CDR3 nucleotides: TGCGCCAGCAGCTTGACAGGGGGCCAACACGGTGGAAATGAGCAGTTCTTC.